The rows below give T cell receptor beta chains drawn from one sample of a study of blood T cell repertoires in COVID-19. The data were produced by immunoSEQ multiplex PCR, yet TCRdb's version contains in-frame clones alone and is incomplete. Of approximately 100,000 clones listed, roughly nine tenths are singletons. Sequencing was done on a sample of peripheral blood. The receptors derive from a human donor in a cohort sampled during active COVID-19. CDR3s include the opening cysteine and the closing phenylalanine or tryptophan. The order of the fields is V gene, D gene, clone size, J gene, CDR3 protein, CDR3 DNA. D genes are given only for firm matches. Part of the rows lack a size; the others show once, few, many or a class for expanded clones.

TRBV6-2/TRBV6-3	TRBD1	once	TRBJ1-5	CASSTQGAWSNQPQHF	TGTGCCAGCAGTACTCAGGGGGCTTGGAGCAATCAGCCCCAGCATTTT
TRBV27	TRBD2	.	TRBJ2-7	CASSSKGTSGGFYEQYF	TGTGCCAGCAGTTCAAAGGGGACTAGCGGGGGATTCTACGAGCAGTACTTC
TRBV6-1	.	.	TRBJ1-1	CASSEEGHLLNTEAFF	TGTGCCAGCAGTGAAGAGGGACACCTATTGAACACTGAAGCTTTCTTT
TRBV6-2/TRBV6-3	.	.	TRBJ2-7	CASSFGFLSYEQYF	TGTGCCAGCAGTTTTGGCTTTCTCTCCTACGAGCAGTACTTC
TRBV6-4	.	.	TRBJ2-3	CASRQGDTQYF	TGTGCCAGCAGGCAGGGAGATACGCAGTATTTT
TRBV19	TRBD1	.	TRBJ2-7	CASSPGQGARQYF	TGTGCCAGTAGCCCGGGACAGGGGGCGCGGCAGTACTTC
TRBV7-8	TRBD1	.	TRBJ2-6	CASSLRQGAPGANVLTF	TGTGCCAGCAGCTTACGCCAGGGGGCCCCTGGGGCCAACGTCCTGACTTTC
TRBV30	.	.	TRBJ2-7	CAWSVLYEQYF	TGTGCCTGGAGTGTTCTCTACGAGCAGTACTTC
TRBV28	TRBD2	.	TRBJ2-7	CASSLKREGNEQYF	TGTGCCAGCAGTTTGAAGCGGGAGGGCAACGAGCAGTACTTC
TRBV28	.	few	TRBJ1-5	CASSLIEGTGGGYQPQHF	TGTGCCAGCAGTTTGATAGAGGGGACGGGGGGCGGTTATCAGCCCCAGCATTTT
TRBV5-5	TRBD1	.	TRBJ1-6	CASSLETGLGSPLHF	TGTGCCAGCAGCTTGGAGACAGGGCTAGGTTCACCCCTCCACTTT
TRBV4-1	.	few	TRBJ2-2	CASSQVFGGNTGELFF	TGCGCCAGCAGCCAAGTCTTCGGGGGTAACACCGGGGAGCTGTTTTTT
TRBV7-8	TRBD2	once	TRBJ2-1	CASSLGAASGDLNNEQFF	TGTGCCAGCAGCTTAGGGGCCGCTAGCGGGGACCTAAACAATGAGCAGTTCTTC
TRBV7-9	TRBD1	once	TRBJ1-3	CASSFTGGNRNTIYF	TGTGCCAGCAGCTTTACAGGGGGAAATAGGAACACCATATATTTT
TRBV7-2	TRBD1	.	TRBJ1-1	CASSSRDRGRLGTEAFF	TGTGCCAGCAGCTCCCGGGACAGGGGGCGACTCGGCACTGAAGCTTTCTTT
TRBV21-1	.	once	TRBJ2-5	CASLGRGVETQYF	TGTGCCAGCTTAGGGCGGGGAGTAGAGACCCAGTACTTC
TRBV3-1/TRBV3-2	.	.	TRBJ1-2	CASSQDACPTANYGYTF	TGTGCCAGCAGCCAAGATGCGTGTCCGACAGCTAACTATGGCTACACCTTC
TRBV4-3	.	.	TRBJ2-7	CASSQDSGQYEQYF	TGCGCCAGCAGCCAAGATAGTGGACAGTACGAGCAGTACTTC
TRBV18	TRBD2	.	TRBJ2-1	CASSNLAGADRDEQFF	TGTGCCAGCTCGAACCTAGCGGGAGCTGACCGGGATGAGCAGTTCTTC
TRBV28	.	.	TRBJ2-2	CASRRAPPRTTGELFF	TGTGCCAGCAGGCGGGCCCCCCCGAGGACGACCGGGGAGCTGTTTTTT
TRBV4-2	.	.	TRBJ1-4	CASSQGGAGEKLFF	TGTGCCAGCAGCCAAGGTGGGGCTGGGGAAAAACTGTTTTTT
TRBV9	TRBD2	.	TRBJ2-1	CASSLRLAGGPFYNEQFF	TGTGCCAGCAGCCTTAGACTAGCGGGAGGGCCATTCTACAATGAGCAGTTCTTC
TRBV11-2	TRBD1	.	TRBJ1-4	CASSLGQGELFF	TGTGCCAGCAGCTTAGGACAGGGAGAGCTGTTTTTT
TRBV28	.	.	TRBJ2-3	CASRSRFGNPSTDTQYF	TGTGCCAGCCGGAGTAGATTTGGTAACCCTTCCACAGATACGCAGTATTTT
TRBV7-9	.	.	TRBJ1-2	CASSLQTGDYTF	TGTGCCAGCAGCCTTCAAACAGGCGACTACACCTTC
TRBV10-2	.	.	TRBJ2-3	CATGRGRGTDTQYF	TGCGCCACTGGGCGGGGGCGGGGCACAGATACGCAGTATTTT
TRBV7-6	.	.	TRBJ2-2	CASSKSLGELFF	TGTGCCAGCAGCAAGTCCCTAGGGGAGCTGTTTTTT
TRBV4-2	TRBD2	.	TRBJ2-5	CASSRTSGSRETQYF	TGTGCCAGCAGTCGGACTAGCGGGAGTAGGGAGACCCAGTACTTC
TRBV6-2/TRBV6-3	TRBD2	.	TRBJ2-1	CASSYTVPGLVNEQFF	TGTGCCAGCAGTTATACCGTCCCGGGACTAGTCAATGAGCAGTTCTTC
TRBV28	.	.	TRBJ1-4	CASTTTNEKLFF	TGTGCCAGCACCACTACTAATGAAAAACTGTTTTTT
TRBV5-6	.	.	TRBJ2-7	CASSLDYEQYF	TGTGCCAGCAGCCTAGATTACGAGCAGTACTTC
TRBV10-3	.	.	TRBJ1-5	CAISESGAYSNQPQHF	TGTGCCATCAGTGAGTCAGGAGCTTATAGCAATCAGCCCCAGCATTTT
TRBV2	.	.	TRBJ1-5	CASSEEPLTPQHF	TGTGCCAGCAGTGAAGAGCCTCTCACGCCCCAGCATTTT
TRBV7-9	.	once	TRBJ1-1	CASSYKTEAFF	TGTGCCAGCAGTTACAAAACTGAAGCTTTCTTT
TRBV3-1/TRBV3-2	TRBD1	.	TRBJ1-4	CASSQDMATGQGDATNEKLFF	TGTGCCAGCAGCCAAGACATGGCAACGGGACAGGGCGATGCAACTAATGAAAAACTGTTTTTT
TRBV3-1/TRBV3-2	.	.	TRBJ2-5	CASSPGRRDETQYF	TGTGCCAGCAGCCCAGGTCGGCGGGACGAGACCCAGTACTTC
TRBV9	.	.	TRBJ2-1	CASSVVVSNNEQFF	TGTGCCAGCAGCGTAGTGGTTAGCAACAATGAGCAGTTCTTC
TRBV5-4	TRBD2	once	TRBJ2-7	CASSPVGGDVSYEQYF	TGTGCCAGCAGCCCCGTGGGAGGGGATGTGTCCTACGAGCAGTACTTC
TRBV6-2/TRBV6-3	TRBD1	.	TRBJ1-5	CASSYYGGDRGEASQPQHF	TGTGCCAGCAGTTACTACGGGGGCGACAGGGGGGAGGCAAGCCAGCCCCAGCATTTT
TRBV5-5	.	.	TRBJ1-2	CASSLFTANYGYTF	TGTGCCAGCAGCTTGTTTACAGCCAACTATGGCTACACCTTC
TRBV5-4	TRBD2	.	TRBJ2-7	CASSLVGSGYEQYF	TGTGCCAGCAGCTTGGTGGGTAGCGGGTACGAGCAGTACTTC
TRBV7-9	.	.	TRBJ2-1	CASSLKGNEQFF	TGTGCCAGCAGCTTAAAGGGGAATGAGCAGTTCTTC
TRBV19	.	.	TRBJ2-7	CASSVGPSVVEQYF	TGTGCCAGTTCGGTCGGTCCGAGCGTTGTAGAGCAGTACTTC